This is a list of T cell receptor beta chains from one sample in a study of cytomegalovirus exposure and HLA in healthy donors. TCRdb keeps only in-frame clones here, not all; method: immunoSEQ multiplex PCR. The sample includes around 180,000 clones, less than 85% of them seen just once. The sample taken for sequencing was PBMCs. The source of these receptors is a man aged 40-49 years in good health and CMV-seronegative. CDR3s include the opening cysteine and the closing phenylalanine or tryptophan. Fields, in order: clone size, D gene, J gene, V gene, CDR3 protein, CDR3 DNA. The D gene is left open where the match is weak. Size is stated for part of the rows, as once, few or many counts, or as a class when the clone is expanded.

. | . | TRBJ1-4 | TRBV6-1 | CAVQEAGTNEKLFF | TGTGCTGTTCAAGAGGCGGGAACTAATGAAAAACTGTTTTTT
. | TRBD2 | TRBJ2-3 | TRBV18 | CASSRIGTSGSKTDTQYF | TGTGCCAGCTCACGCATCGGGACTAGCGGGAGTAAAACAGATACGCAGTATTTT
. | TRBD1 | TRBJ1-5 | TRBV5-6 | CASSSAGGLGNQPQHF | TGTGCCAGCAGCTCCGCAGGGGGGCTAGGGAATCAGCCCCAGCATTTT
. | TRBD1 | TRBJ1-5 | TRBV6-1 | CASSRQGRGQPQHF | TGTGCCAGCAGCCGACAGGGTCGGGGCCAGCCCCAGCATTTT
. | . | TRBJ2-3 | TRBV10-3 | CAISESPGTSTDTQYF | TGTGCCATCAGTGAGTCCCCGGGGACTAGCACAGATACGCAGTATTTT
. | . | TRBJ1-5 | TRBV19 | CASTMGWQGRNQPQHF | TGTGCCAGTACCATGGGGTGGCAGGGCCGGAATCAGCCCCAGCATTTT
once | . | TRBJ1-1 | TRBV5-1 | CASSDGGGWNTEAFF | TGCGCCAGCAGCGACGGGGGGGGTTGGAACACTGAAGCTTTCTTT
. | . | TRBJ1-5 | TRBV19 | CASRGAYRSNQPQHF | TGTGCCAGTAGAGGAGCATACAGGAGCAATCAGCCCCAGCATTTT
. | . | TRBJ1-1 | TRBV6-5 | CASSSNYIGVGAFF | TGTGCCAGCAGTAGCAACTACATAGGGGTAGGAGCTTTCTTT
. | TRBD1 | TRBJ1-2 | TRBV6-5 | CASSLTGEDYTF | TGTGCCAGCAGTCTGACAGGGGAGGACTACACCTTC
once | . | TRBJ1-1 | TRBV5-1 | CASSLGSDMNTEAFF | TGCGCCAGCAGCTTGGGATCAGATATGAACACTGAAGCTTTCTTT
few | TRBD2 | TRBJ2-1 | TRBV7-3 | CASSLYLAGGDNEQFF | TGTGCCAGCAGCTTATATCTAGCGGGAGGGGACAATGAGCAGTTCTTC
. | . | TRBJ2-7 | TRBV5-6 | CASSSEGYEQYF | TGTGCCAGCAGTTCTGAGGGTTACGAGCAGTACTTC
once | TRBD1 | TRBJ2-7 | TRBV13 | CASSNRDSSYEQYF | TGTGCCAGCAGCAACCGGGACAGCTCCTACGAGCAGTACTTC
. | TRBD1 | TRBJ1-2 | TRBV30 | CAGRYVKGTGDPLYYGYTF | TGTGCCGGACGATATGTAAAGGGGACAGGGGATCCCCTATACTATGGCTACACCTTC
few | . | TRBJ2-7 | TRBV6-5 | CASWSTLRTYEQYF | TGTGCCAGCTGGAGTACTCTGAGAACCTACGAGCAGTACTTC
. | . | TRBJ1-2 | TRBV4-3 | CASSQEMSGYGYTF | TGCGCCAGCAGCCAGGAAATGTCGGGCTATGGCTACACCTTC
. | . | TRBJ2-1 | TRBV11-3 | CASSLDGAGANEQFF | TGTGCCAGCAGCTTAGATGGTGCGGGGGCAAATGAGCAGTTCTTC
. | . | TRBJ1-1 | TRBV18 | CASSPSTENTEAFF | TGTGCCAGCTCACCGTCGACAGAGAACACTGAAGCTTTCTTT
. | . | TRBJ2-2 | TRBV19 | CASRAGNVGELFF | TGTGCCAGTAGGGCAGGGAACGTCGGGGAGCTGTTTTTT
. | . | TRBJ2-7 | TRBV6-1 | CASSESRQLSSYEQYF | TGTGCCAGCAGTGAATCACGACAGCTAAGCTCCTACGAGCAGTACTTC
once | . | TRBJ1-5 | TRBV6-6 | CASSYRGGDQPQHF | TGTGCCAGCAGTTACCGGGGAGGAGATCAGCCCCAGCATTTT
. | . | TRBJ1-4 | TRBV5-1 | CASSRTSTNEKLFF | TGCGCCAGCAGTCGGACATCAACTAATGAAAAACTGTTTTTT
few | TRBD2 | TRBJ2-5 | TRBV5-1 | CASSPGALAGGLEETQYF | TGCGCCAGCAGCCCGGGGGCGCTAGCGGGAGGGTTGGAAGAGACCCAGTACTTC
few | . | TRBJ1-6 | TRBV5-4 | CASSLGRGNSPLHF | TGTGCCAGCAGCTTGGGAAGGGGTAATTCACCCCTCCACTTT
. | . | TRBJ2-2 | TRBV7-8 | CASSLGRGARDTGELFF | TGTGCCAGCAGCTTAGGTCGGGGGGCCCGAGACACCGGGGAGCTGTTTTTT
. | . | TRBJ1-2 | TRBV9 | CASSVTGEANYGYTF | TGTGCCAGCAGCGTCACAGGAGAAGCTAACTATGGCTACACCTTC
. | TRBD1 | TRBJ2-1 | TRBV5-1 | CASSLGDRDNEQFF | TGCGCCAGCAGCTTGGGGGACAGGGACAATGAGCAGTTCTTC
. | TRBD1 | TRBJ1-1 | TRBV30 | CAWNPGAGGTEAFF | TGTGCCTGGAACCCCGGGGCAGGGGGCACTGAAGCTTTCTTT
. | TRBD2 | TRBJ2-7 | TRBV19 | CASSTWTSDGYEQYF | TGTGCCAGTAGTACTTGGACTAGCGACGGCTACGAGCAGTACTTC
. | TRBD1 | TRBJ2-5 | TRBV2 | CASTRDREETQYF | TGTGCCAGCACCCGGGACAGGGAGGAGACCCAGTACTTC
. | . | TRBJ2-5 | TRBV11-2 | CASSPLRGIQETQYF | TGTGCCAGCAGCCCCCTCAGGGGAATTCAAGAGACCCAGTACTTC
. | . | TRBJ2-1 | TRBV4-1 | CASSQVDLISYNEQFF | TGCGCCAGCAGCCAAGTAGACTTGATTTCCTACAATGAGCAGTTCTTC
. | TRBD2 | TRBJ2-1 | TRBV27 | CATRGGGSSYNEQFF | TGTGCCACGCGGGGGGGTGGGAGCTCCTACAATGAGCAGTTCTTC
few | TRBD1 | TRBJ2-1 | TRBV9 | CASSPPQGAYNEQFF | TGTGCCAGCAGCCCGCCCCAGGGGGCCTACAATGAGCAGTTCTTC
. | . | TRBJ2-5 | TRBV12-5 | CASGLVGAGQETQYF | TGTGCTAGTGGTTTGGTAGGGGCTGGACAAGAGACCCAGTACTTC
. | . | TRBJ2-1 | TRBV7-7 | CASSPSSGSYNEQFF | TGTGCCAGCAGCCCCTCTTCGGGCTCCTACAATGAGCAGTTCTTC